This TCR beta chain is from a study of shared clonotypes between healthy human individuals (TCRdb year 2020). General notes on the study: The cohort included three men and a couple of women between 18 and 49 years of age. Per donor, three plates each were used for CD4 naive and CD4 memory, two for CD8 naive, and one for CD8 memory. Blood TCR repertoires of about 5 healthy adults were deeply sequenced to estimate repertoire size and the extent of clonotype sharing between individuals. Libraries were prepared and TCR repertoires were sequenced by different laboratories using diverse techniques, in order to increase sequencing depth and limit assay-specific biases. Each donor's leukapheresis produced roughly between roughly 0.85 and 10 billion PBMCs. What the authors observed across the whole study: The small number of donors limited the genetic and exposure-history diversity represented. Estimated clonotype richness was generally larger for naive than for memory subsets. Based on pairwise subsampling, the degree of clonotype sharing among donors was expected to be affected by sequencing depth. Rarefaction of sorted-subset datasets indicated incomplete sequencing despite the large sequencing depth. Across four donors, roughly 5% of naive CD4, approximately 4% of naive CD8, around 2.5% of memory CD4, and 0.4% of memory CD8 clonotypes were shared. Compared with non-shared clonotypes, the clonotypes found in all four sorted-subset donors had higher generation probabilities. Sampling was limited to blood, and TCR repertoires in tissue likely differ from TCR repertoires in blood.

TCR CDR3 regions were amplified from genomic DNA by multiplex PCR using the deep immunoSEQ assay. Genomic DNA extracted from each cell subset was distributed evenly over all wells of several immunoSEQ 96-well plates, and each plate served as one replicate. For sorted subsets, about 200 ng genomic DNA, equal to tens of thousands of T cell genomes, was loaded into each replicate PCR. Purified libraries were quantified with a Qubit 3.0 fluorometer, sized on a Bioanalyzer 2100, and re-quantified with the KAPA Library Quantification kit. Every immunoSEQ 96-well plate was sequenced on a dedicated single-read 150-cycle Illumina NextSeq 550 flow cell. The study's own analysis went as follows. The immunoSEQ output contained only junctional sequences without quality scores, so filtering could not match that applied to full-length reads. Sequences were annotated with PyIR, a Python wrapper for IgBLAST v1.9, and V/J genes and CDR3 were assigned using IMGT germline references. Reads with weak V/J assignments (E-value above 1e-6), missing CDR3, stop codons, out-of-frame junctions, or ambiguous translated residues were removed. V3J clonotypes were defined as sequences sharing an identical inferred V gene, J gene, and CDR3 amino acid sequence. The percentage overlap between two repertoires was calculated by dividing the number of shared unique clonotypes by the size of the smaller repertoire. RTK rarefaction, the Chao1 estimator, and Recon v2.1 estimates of unobserved clonotypes were used to assess repertoire richness. Generation probabilities for all TCRbeta clonotypes obtained by the gDNA method from a handful of donors were computed using OLGA. TCRdb retrieved this table from immuneACCESS and kept in-frame rearrangements only. Not all clones are present; in checked studies, unresolved V genes account for under half, and no reason is known for the remainder. V, J and clone size derive from that table, while D and trimming were established from the DNA sequence. Counted in this sample were over 1.5 million clones; nearly 99% of them appeared once. The ten largest account for roughly 0.42% of the sample.

Donors were healthy HIV-negative adults with no recently reported acute infections or vaccinations. All donors were Caucasian adults living in Nashville, Tennessee, USA. CD4+ T cells were enriched by magnetic negative selection, after which naive cells were positively selected on CD45RA and the negative fraction was taken as the memory subset. After blood collection by leukapheresis, PBMCs were isolated using Ficoll-Histopaque density gradient centrifugation and then cryopreserved in the vapor phase of liquid nitrogen. Analytical flow cytometry was used to check the purity and quantity of each magnetically sorted T cell population. Genomic DNA was isolated from every sorted fraction and measured by UV absorbance on a Nanodrop 2000c. For this clone: The antigen this receptor binds is unknown. No quality values exist for individual bases; no much larger clone is one base distant.

Reading from cysteine to phenylalanine, the CDR3 counts 13 amino acids. Only CDR3 DNA is held: 39 bases, read in frame from base 1. CDR1 SGHNT and CDR2 YENEEA are derived from the germline V gene. V is cut by 6 bases and J by 3 bases, and the space between the germline ends is 12 bases. The sequence is built from TRBV11-3 and TRBJ2-7, with the D gene not clear enough to name. The clonotype was recovered from a man in his thirties or forties in good health. Sequenced sample: naive CD4+ T cells sorted from blood. This specimen's cell subset or site label, interpreted: CD45RA+ positively selected. The nucleotide sequence reads as follows: TGTGCCAGCAGTAAACTACCCTACTACGAGCAGTACTTC. It specifies CASSKLPYYEQYF.